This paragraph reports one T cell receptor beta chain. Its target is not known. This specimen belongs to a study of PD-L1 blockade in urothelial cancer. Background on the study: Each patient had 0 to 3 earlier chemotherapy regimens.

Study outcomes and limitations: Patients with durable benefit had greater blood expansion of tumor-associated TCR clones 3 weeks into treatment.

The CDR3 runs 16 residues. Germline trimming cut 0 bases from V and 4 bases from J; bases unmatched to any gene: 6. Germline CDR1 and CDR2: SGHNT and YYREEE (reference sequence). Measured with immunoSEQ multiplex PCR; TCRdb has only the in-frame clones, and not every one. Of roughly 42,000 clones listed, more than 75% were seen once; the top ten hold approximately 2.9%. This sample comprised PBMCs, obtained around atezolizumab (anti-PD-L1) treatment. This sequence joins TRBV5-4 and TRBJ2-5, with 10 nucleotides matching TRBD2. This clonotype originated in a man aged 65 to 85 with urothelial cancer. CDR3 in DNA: TGTGCCAGCAGCTTGGGGGGAGCGGGAGGGCTAGAGACCCAGTACTTC. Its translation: CASSLGGAGGLETQYF.